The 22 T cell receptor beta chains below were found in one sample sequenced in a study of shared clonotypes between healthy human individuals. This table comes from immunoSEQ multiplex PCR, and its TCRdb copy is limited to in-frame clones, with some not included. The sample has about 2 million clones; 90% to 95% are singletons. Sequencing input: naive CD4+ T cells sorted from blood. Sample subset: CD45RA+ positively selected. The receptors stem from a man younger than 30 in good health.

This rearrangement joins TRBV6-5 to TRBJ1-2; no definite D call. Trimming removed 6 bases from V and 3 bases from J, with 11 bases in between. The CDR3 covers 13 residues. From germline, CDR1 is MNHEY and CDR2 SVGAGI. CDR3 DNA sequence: TGTGCCAGCAGCAAAGTATGGGACTATGGCTACACCTTC. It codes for CASSKVWDYGYTF.

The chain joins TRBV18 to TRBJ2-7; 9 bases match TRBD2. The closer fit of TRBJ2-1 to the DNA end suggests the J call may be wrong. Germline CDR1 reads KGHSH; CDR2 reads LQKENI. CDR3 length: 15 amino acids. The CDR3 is CASSPQAGGGNEQFF. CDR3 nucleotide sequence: TGTGCCAGCTCACCCCAAGCGGGGGGCGGCAATGAGCAGTTCTTC.

The CDR3 loop reads CASSPLGQGAYGYTF. In DNA, the CDR3 is TGTGCCAGCAGCCCACTGGGACAGGGGGCGTATGGCTACACCTTC. J is TRBJ1-2 and V is TRBV5-6; 12 bases match TRBD1. With V trimmed by 4 bases and J by 5 bases, 6 bases remained unmatched. This CDR3 is 15 amino acids long. Germline V gene sequence: CDR1 SGHDT, CDR2 YYEEEE.

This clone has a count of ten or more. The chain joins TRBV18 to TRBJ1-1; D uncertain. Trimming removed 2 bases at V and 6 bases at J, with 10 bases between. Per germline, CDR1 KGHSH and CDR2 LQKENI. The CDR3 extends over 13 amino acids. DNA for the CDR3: TGTGCCAGCTCACCAAGGGAGGATCCTGAAGCTTTCTTT. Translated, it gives CASSPREDPEAFF. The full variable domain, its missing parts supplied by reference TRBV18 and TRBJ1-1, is NAGVMQNPRHLVRRRGQEARLRCSPMKGHSHVYWYRQLPEEGLKFMVYLQKENIIDESGMPKERFSAEFPKEGPSILRIQQVVRGDSAAYFCASSPREDPEAFFGQGTRLTVV.

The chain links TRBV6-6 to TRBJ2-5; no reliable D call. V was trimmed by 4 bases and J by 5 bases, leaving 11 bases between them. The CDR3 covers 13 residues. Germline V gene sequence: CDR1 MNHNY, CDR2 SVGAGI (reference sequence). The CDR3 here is CASSWTPRETQYF. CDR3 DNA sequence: TGTGCCAGCAGTTGGACCCCGAGGGAGACCCAGTACTTC.

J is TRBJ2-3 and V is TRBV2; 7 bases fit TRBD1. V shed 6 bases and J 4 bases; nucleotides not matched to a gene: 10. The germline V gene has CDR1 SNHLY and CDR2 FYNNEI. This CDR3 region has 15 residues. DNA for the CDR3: TGTGCCAGCAGACCTAGGACAGGTCAGGCAGATACGCAGTATTTT. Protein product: CASRPRTGQADTQYF.

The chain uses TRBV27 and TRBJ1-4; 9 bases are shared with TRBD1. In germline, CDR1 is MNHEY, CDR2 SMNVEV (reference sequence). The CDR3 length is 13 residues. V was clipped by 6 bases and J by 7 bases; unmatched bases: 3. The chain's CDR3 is CASSTGGGEKLFF. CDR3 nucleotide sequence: TGTGCCAGCAGCACAGGGGGCGGTGAAAAACTGTTTTTT. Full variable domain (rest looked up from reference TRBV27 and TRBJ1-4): EAQVTQNPRYLITVTGKKLTVTCSQNMNHEYMSWYRQDPGLGLRQIYYSMNVEVTDKGDVPEGYKVSRKEKRNFPLILESPSPNQTSLYFCASSTGGGEKLFFGSGTQLSVL.

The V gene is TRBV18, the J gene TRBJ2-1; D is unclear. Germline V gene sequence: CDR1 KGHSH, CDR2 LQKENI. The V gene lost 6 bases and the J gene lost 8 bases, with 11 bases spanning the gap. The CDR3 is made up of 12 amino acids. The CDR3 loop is CASSRRSDEQFF. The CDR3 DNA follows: TGTGCCAGCTCCCGACGTTCGGATGAGCAGTTCTTC.

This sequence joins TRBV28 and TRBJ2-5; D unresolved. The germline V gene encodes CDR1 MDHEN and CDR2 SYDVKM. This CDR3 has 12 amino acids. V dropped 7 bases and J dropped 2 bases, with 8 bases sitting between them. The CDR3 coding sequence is TGTGCCAGCAATGTGGCTCAAGAGACCCAGTACTTC. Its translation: CASNVAQETQYF.

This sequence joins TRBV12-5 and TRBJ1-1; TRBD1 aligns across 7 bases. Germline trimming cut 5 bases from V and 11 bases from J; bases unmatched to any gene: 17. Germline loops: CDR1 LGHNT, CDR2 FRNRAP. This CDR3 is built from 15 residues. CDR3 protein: CASGPGQAGFSGAFF. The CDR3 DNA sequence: TGTGCTAGTGGTCCCGGACAGGCCGGTTTTAGTGGGGCTTTCTTT.

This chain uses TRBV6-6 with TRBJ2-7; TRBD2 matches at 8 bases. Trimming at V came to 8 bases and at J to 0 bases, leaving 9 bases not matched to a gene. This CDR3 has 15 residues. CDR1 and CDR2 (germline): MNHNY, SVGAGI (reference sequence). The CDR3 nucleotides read TGTGCCAGCGGCTCAGGGGCGGGAGGCTCCTACGAGCAGTACTTC. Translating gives CASGSGAGGSYEQYF.

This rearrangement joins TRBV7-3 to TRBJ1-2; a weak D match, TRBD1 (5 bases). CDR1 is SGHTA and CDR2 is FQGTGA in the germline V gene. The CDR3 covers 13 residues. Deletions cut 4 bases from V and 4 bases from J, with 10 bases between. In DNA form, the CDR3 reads TGTGCCAGCAGCTCCGTCCAGGGCTATGGCTACACCTTC. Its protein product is CASSSVQGYGYTF.

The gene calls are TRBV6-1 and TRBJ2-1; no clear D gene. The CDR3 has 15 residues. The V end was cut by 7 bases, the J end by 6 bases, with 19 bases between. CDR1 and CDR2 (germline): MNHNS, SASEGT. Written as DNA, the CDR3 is TGTGCCAGCACAGTCACCGGAAGCTTAGTCAATGAGCAGTTCTTC. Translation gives CASTVTGSLVNEQFF.

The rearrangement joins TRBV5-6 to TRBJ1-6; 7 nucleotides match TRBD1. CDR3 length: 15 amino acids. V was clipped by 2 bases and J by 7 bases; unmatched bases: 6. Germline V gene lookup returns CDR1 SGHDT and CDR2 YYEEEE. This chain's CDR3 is CASSFLTGANSPLHF. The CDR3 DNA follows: TGTGCCAGCAGCTTTCTAACAGGGGCGAATTCACCCCTCCACTTT.

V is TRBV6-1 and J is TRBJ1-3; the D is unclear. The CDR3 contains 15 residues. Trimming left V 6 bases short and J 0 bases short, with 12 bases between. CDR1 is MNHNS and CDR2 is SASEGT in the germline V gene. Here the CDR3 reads CASRTQTFSGNTIYF. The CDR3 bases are TGTGCCAGCAGAACTCAGACCTTCTCTGGAAACACCATATATTTT.

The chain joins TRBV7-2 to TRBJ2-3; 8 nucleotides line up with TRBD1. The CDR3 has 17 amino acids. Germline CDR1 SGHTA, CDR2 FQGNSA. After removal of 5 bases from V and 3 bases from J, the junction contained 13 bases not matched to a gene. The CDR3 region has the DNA TGTGCCAGCAGCCGGCGGATGGACACAGGGGGAACAGATACGCAGTATTTT. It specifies CASSRRMDTGGTDTQYF. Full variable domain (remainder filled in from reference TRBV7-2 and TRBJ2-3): GAGVSQSPSNKVTEKGKDVELRCDPISGHTALYWYRQSLGQGLEFLIYFQGNSAPDKSGLPSDRFSAERTGGSVSTLTIQRTQQEDSAVYLCASSRRMDTGGTDTQYFGPGTRLTVL.

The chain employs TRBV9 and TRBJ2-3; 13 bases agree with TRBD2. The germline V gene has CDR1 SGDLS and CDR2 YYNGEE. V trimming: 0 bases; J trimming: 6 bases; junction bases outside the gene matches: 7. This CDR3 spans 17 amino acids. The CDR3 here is CASSVAWTSGGPDTQYF. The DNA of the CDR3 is TGTGCCAGCAGCGTAGCGTGGACTAGCGGGGGCCCGGATACGCAGTATTTT.

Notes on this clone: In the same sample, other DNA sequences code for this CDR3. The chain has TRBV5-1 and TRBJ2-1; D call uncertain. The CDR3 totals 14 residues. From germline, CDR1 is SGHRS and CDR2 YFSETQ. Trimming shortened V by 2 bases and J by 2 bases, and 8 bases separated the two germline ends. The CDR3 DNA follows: TGCGCCAGCAGCTTAGGGCAGACCTACAATGAGCAGTTCTTC. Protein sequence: CASSLGQTYNEQFF.

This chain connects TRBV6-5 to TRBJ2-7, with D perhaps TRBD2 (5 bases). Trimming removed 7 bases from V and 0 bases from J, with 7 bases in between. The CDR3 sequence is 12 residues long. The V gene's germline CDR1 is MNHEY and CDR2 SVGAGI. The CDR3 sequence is CASKRSSYEQYF. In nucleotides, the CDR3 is TGTGCCAGCAAGCGGAGCTCCTACGAGCAGTACTTC.

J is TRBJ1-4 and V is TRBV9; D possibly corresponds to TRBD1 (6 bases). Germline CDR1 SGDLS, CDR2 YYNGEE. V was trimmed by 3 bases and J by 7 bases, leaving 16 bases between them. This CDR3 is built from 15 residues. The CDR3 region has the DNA TGTGCCAGCAGCGCCACACAGGGCGTTCGTGAAAAACTGTTTTTT. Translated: CASSATQGVREKLFF.

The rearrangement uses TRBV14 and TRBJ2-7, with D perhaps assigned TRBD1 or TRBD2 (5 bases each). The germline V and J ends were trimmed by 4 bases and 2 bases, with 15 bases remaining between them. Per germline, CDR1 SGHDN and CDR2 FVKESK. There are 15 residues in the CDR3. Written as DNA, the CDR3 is TGTGCCAGCAGCCTTTTTCGGGACCCACCCTACGAGCAGTACTTC. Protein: CASSLFRDPPYEQYF. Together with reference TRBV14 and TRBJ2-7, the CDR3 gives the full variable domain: EAGVTQFPSHSVIEKGQTVTLRCDPISGHDNLYWYRRVMGKEIKFLLHFVKESKQDESGMPNNRFLAERTGGTYSTLKVQPAELEDSGVYFCASSLFRDPPYEQYFGPGTRLTVT.

Here the CDR3 reads CAISDGTSEQFF. CDR3 sequence (DNA): TGTGCCATCAGTGATGGGACGTCCGAGCAGTTCTTC. This sequence joins TRBV10-3 and TRBJ2-1; D tentatively reads TRBD1 or TRBD2 (5 bases each). The germline V gene has CDR1 ENHRY and CDR2 SYGVKD. The CDR3 is made up of 12 amino acids. V was cut by 3 bases and J by 10 bases, with 10 bases left in between.